This T cell receptor beta chain was found in a study of shared T cell receptors in the human thymus. Germline trimming cut 7 bases from V and 3 bases from J; bases unmatched to any gene: 17. The V gene's germline CDR1 is MNHEY and CDR2 SMNVEV (reference sequence). The CDR3 runs to 17 residues. Profiled with immunoSEQ multiplex PCR; TCRdb holds only in-frame clones, not every one. The sample yields about 380,000 clones, 85% to 95% seen once. The V and J genes are TRBV27 and TRBJ2-7; TRBD2 aligns across 8 bases. The sequenced sample consisted of thymocytes. The source is a human donor. The CDR3 loop is CASTLGGSQAGDYEQYF. CDR3 sequence (DNA): TGTGCCAGCACCCTTGGCGGGTCCCAAGCGGGGGACTACGAGCAGTACTTC.